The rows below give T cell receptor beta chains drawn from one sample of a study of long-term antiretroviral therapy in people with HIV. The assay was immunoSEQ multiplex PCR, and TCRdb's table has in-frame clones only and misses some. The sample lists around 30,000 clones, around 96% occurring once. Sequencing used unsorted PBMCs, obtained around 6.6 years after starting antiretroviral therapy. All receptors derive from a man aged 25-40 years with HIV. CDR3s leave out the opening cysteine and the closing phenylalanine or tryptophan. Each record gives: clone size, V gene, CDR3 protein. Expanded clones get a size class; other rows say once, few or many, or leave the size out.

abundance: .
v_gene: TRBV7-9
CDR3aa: ASSSMGLAGEQY

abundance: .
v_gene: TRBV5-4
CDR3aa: ASSWAGKNTEAF

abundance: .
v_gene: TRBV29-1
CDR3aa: SVGGRTKETQY

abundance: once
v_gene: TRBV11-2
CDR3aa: ASSSTSPSYNEQF

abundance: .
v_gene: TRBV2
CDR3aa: ASSDWTDNEQF

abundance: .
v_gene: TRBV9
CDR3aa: ASSAEADLTTDTQY

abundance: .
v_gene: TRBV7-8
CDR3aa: ASSDGSFYGYT

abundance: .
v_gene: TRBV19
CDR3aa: ASNGGGNTGELF

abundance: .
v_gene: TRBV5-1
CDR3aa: ASSLGLTGGYGANVLT

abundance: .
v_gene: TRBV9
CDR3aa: ASSADGASSYEQY

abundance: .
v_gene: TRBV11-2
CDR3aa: ASSLYSRGREKLF

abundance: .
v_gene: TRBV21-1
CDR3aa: AAPGQGPGRHYGYT

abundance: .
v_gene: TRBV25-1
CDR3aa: ASSEEDTGELF

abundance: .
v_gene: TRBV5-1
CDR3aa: ASKDSSGANVLT

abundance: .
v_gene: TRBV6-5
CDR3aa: ASSHRGTEAF

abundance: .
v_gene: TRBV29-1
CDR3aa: STGRDTEAF

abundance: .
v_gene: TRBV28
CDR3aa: VSSPGWRELF

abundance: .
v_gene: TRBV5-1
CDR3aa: ASRGDRDSEQY

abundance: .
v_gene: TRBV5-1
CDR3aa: ASSWGTGSSYEQY

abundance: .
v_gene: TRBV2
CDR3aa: ASSGSPRRTDTQY

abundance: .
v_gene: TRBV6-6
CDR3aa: ASSRGQGVAEQY

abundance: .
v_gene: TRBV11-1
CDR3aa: ASSFTAAHNEQF

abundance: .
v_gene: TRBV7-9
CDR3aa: ASSLAESSGNTIY

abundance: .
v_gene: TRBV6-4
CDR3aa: ASSADATNEKLF

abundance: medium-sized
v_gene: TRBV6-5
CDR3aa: ASSYDRNNYEQY

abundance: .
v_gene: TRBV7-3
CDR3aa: ASSLGTTNTGELF

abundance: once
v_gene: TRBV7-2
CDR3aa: ASSQDGGGSDTQY

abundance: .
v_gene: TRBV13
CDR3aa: ASSQGAHNEQF

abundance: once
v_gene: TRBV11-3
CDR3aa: ASSPGGGPTDTQY

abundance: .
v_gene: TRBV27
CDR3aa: ASSFLASEDNEQF

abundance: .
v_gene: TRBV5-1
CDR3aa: ASSLPGEDGYT

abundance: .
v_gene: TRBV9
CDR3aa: ASSLPSGGETDTQY

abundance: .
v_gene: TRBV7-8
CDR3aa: ASSLDQRPGNTIY

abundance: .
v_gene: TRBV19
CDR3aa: ASSLLRFGRGGSSGANVLT

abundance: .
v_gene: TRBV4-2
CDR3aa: ASSQDERGTGGT

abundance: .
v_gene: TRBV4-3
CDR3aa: ASSQDGRERDSPLH

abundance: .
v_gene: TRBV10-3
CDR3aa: AFWDSPYT

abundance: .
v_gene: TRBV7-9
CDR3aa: ASSPRGGNTGELF

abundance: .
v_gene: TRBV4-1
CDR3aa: ASSALGGRKGGYTGELF

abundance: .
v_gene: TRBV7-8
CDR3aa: ASRGTLLGTPY

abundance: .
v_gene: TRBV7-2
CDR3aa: ASSLEGGQKPQH

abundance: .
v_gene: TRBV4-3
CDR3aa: ASSLSSGANVLT

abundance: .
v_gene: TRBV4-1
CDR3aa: ASSQDLVGQLH

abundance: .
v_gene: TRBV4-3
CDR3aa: ASSPGMNTEAF

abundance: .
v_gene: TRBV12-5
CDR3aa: ASGLRAGGPYEQY

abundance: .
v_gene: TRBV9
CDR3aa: ASSVGGGLYEQY

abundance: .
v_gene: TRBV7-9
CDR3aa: ASSLGWDKR

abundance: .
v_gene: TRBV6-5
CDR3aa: ASSYSPGDYGYT

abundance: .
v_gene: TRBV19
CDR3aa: ASSFSSGRLNEQF

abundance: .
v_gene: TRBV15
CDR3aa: ATSWTGLAVHSGANVLT